A single sample gave rise to the 27 T cell receptor beta chains below, sequenced in a study of cytomegalovirus exposure and HLA in healthy donors (dated 2017 in TCRdb). The library was made by the immunoSEQ multiplex PCR assay. For the multiplex PCR, a mixture combining 60 forward primers for TCR Vbeta segments and 13 reverse primers for TCR Jbeta segments was used. TCRdb took this table from immuneACCESS and kept in-frame rearrangements with V and J called. Such tables lack part of the clones; where checked against another copy, unresolved V genes explain under half of the gap, and the rest is unexplained. For this sample there are about 140,000 clones; approximately 71% appear just once. The ten largest clones add up to 3.3% of the sample. Sequencing was carried out using PBMCs. These receptors were collected from a man aged 40-49 years in good health and CMV-seronegative.

J is TRBJ1-3 and V is TRBV5-1; D gene ambiguous. Trimming cost V 0 bases and J 2 bases, with 6 bases left between them. CDR1 and CDR2 (germline): SGHRS, YFSETQ. CDR3 size: 14 residues. Here the CDR3 DNA reads TGCGCCAGCAGCTTGGCCGGGACTGGAAACACCATATATTTT. Translation gives CASSLAGTGNTIYF.

The CDR3 sequence is CASTGQGEAEAFF. In DNA, the CDR3 is TGTGCCAGCACCGGACAGGGGGAGGCTGAAGCTTTCTTT. This chain connects TRBV7-2 to TRBJ1-1; 10 positions match TRBD1. CDR3 length: 13 amino acids. CDR1 and CDR2 from the germline V gene are SGHTA and FQGNSA. V was pared by 7 bases and J by 6 bases, with 5 bases of the junction left unmatched.

This rearrangement joins TRBV15 to TRBJ1-2, with 8 nucleotides matching TRBD1. Germline V gene data show CDR1 as LNHNV and CDR2 as YYDKDF (reference sequence). Trimming cost V 2 bases and J 6 bases; bases outside gene matches: 5. This CDR3 is built from 14 residues. The CDR3: CATSRFGQGHGYTF. For the CDR3, the DNA is TGTGCCACCAGCAGATTCGGACAGGGCCATGGCTACACCTTC.

This chain joins TRBV6-1 and TRBJ2-5; 10 nucleotides align to TRBD2. Trimming at V came to 3 bases and at J to 2 bases, leaving 3 bases not matched to a gene. This CDR3 has 15 amino acids. The germline CDR1 and CDR2 sequences are MNHNS and SASEGT. The CDR3: CASSEVAGGQETQYF. For the CDR3, the DNA is TGTGCCAGCAGTGAGGTAGCGGGGGGACAAGAGACCCAGTACTTC.

The sample holds one count of this clone. J is TRBJ2-1 and V is TRBV19; D unclear. This CDR3 contains 14 residues. V was pared by 5 bases and J by 8 bases, with 16 bases between. Germline values: CDR1 LNHDA, CDR2 SQIVND (reference sequence). DNA for the CDR3: TGTGCCAGTAGTTCACGTCTTAAGAGGCATGAGCAGTTCTTC. Translated: CASSSRLKRHEQFF.

In this sample, this clone turned up many times. The chain links TRBV4-3 to TRBJ1-6; D uncertain. This CDR3 has 14 amino acids. The ends were cut back, 1 base at V and 6 bases at J, with 7 bases in the middle. Germline V lookup: CDR1 LGHNA, CDR2 YSLEER. The CDR3 bases are TGCGCCAGCAGCCAAGTCCTCGTTAATTCACCCCTCCACTTT. Translated, it gives CASSQVLVNSPLHF.

The rearrangement joins TRBV7-2 to TRBJ2-7; 8 nucleotides agree with TRBD1. V gave up 7 bases and J gave up 5 bases; unmatched junction bases: 10. CDR1 SGHTA and CDR2 FQGNSA come from the germline V gene. The CDR3 totals 14 residues. The CDR3 here is CASTYGQGINEQYF. In DNA form, the CDR3 reads TGTGCCAGCACCTATGGACAGGGAATAAACGAGCAGTACTTC.

CDR3 region: CASSVEQGLGYTF. CDR3 sequence (DNA): TGTGCCAGCAGCGTAGAACAGGGGCTGGGCTACACCTTC. The chain has TRBV9 and TRBJ1-2, with 7 nucleotides matching TRBD1. V was pared by 0 bases and J by 8 bases, with 4 bases of the junction left unmatched. Germline-derived CDR1 and CDR2 are SGDLS and YYNGEE. The CDR3 runs 13 residues.

The chain links TRBV19 to TRBJ1-2; no reliable D call. The CDR3 extends over 15 amino acids. Trimming left V 11 bases short and J 0 bases short, with 19 bases between. CDR1 and CDR2 (germline): LNHDA, SQIVND (reference sequence). CDR3 loop: CAPTTAGGANYGYTF. As DNA, the CDR3 is TGTGCCCCTACCACCGCGGGAGGAGCTAACTATGGCTACACCTTC.

V and J are TRBV6-5 and TRBJ1-4; TRBD1 aligns across 8 bases. CDR3 size: 15 residues. J gave up 8 bases and V 6 bases, and 11 bases lay outside the gene matches. Germline lookup yields CDR1 MNHEY and CDR2 SVGAGI. The CDR3 sequence: CASRRQGTVPEKLFF. The CDR3 coding sequence is TGTGCCAGCAGAAGACAGGGGACGGTCCCCGAAAAACTGTTTTTT.

This sequence joins TRBV29-1 and TRBJ1-1; the D gene is possibly TRBD1 (6 bases). With 7 bases removed from V and 1 base from J, the gap between germline ends came to 10 bases. This CDR3 has 12 residues. Germline V gives CDR1 SQVTM, CDR2 ANQGSEA. In DNA form, the CDR3 reads TGCAGCGGATACAGGGAGAACACTGAAGCTTTCTTT. It specifies CSGYRENTEAFF.

This clone was counted a few times. In DNA form, the CDR3 reads TGTGCCAGCGAGGAGGTGAACACTGAAGCTTTCTTT. This gives the protein CASEEVNTEAFF. The J gene is TRBJ1-1, the V gene TRBV28, with D unclear. V gave up 8 bases and J gave up 0 bases, with 7 bases separating them. Per germline, CDR1 MDHEN and CDR2 SYDVKM. The CDR3 spans 12 residues.

Notes on this clone: Mismatch with germline at one junction end may stem from a read error. J is TRBJ1-5 and V is TRBV6-1, with TRBD1 identical over 8 bases. Germline-derived CDR1 and CDR2 are MNHNS and SASEGT. The CDR3 sequence is 16 residues long. The CDR3 is CASSDLTGDGNRPQHF. Written as DNA, the CDR3 is TGTGCCAGCAGTGACTTGACAGGGGATGGCAATCGGCCCCAGCATTTT.

This clone was observed a single time. This rearrangement joins TRBV9 to TRBJ2-7; possibly TRBD1 for D (6 bases). Trimming cost V 2 bases and J 1 base, with 13 bases left between them. Germline loops: CDR1 SGDLS, CDR2 YYNGEE. The CDR3 loop spans 15 amino acids. CDR3 sequence (DNA): TGTGCCAGCAGCGTGACGGCAGGGGAATCCTACGAGCAGTACTTC. Translating it yields CASSVTAGESYEQYF.

In its sample, this clone was seen a few times. J is TRBJ1-4 and V is TRBV5-1; D unclear. The CDR3 extends over 15 amino acids. Germline V gives CDR1 SGHRS, CDR2 YFSETQ. Trimming removed 0 bases from V and 7 bases from J, with 13 bases in between. Here the CDR3 DNA reads TGCGCCAGCAGCTTGGGGGGAGCTAGTAGTGAAAAACTGTTTTTT. It codes for CASSLGGASSEKLFF.

This clone was seen more than once but under ten times. V is TRBV6-1 and J is TRBJ2-7; no firm D call. The V and J ends lost 0 bases and 0 bases respectively, with 9 bases between them. There are 15 residues in the CDR3. Per the germline V gene, CDR1 is MNHNS and CDR2 is SASEGT. CDR3 in DNA: TGTGCCAGCAGTGAAGCGGCAAGTTACTCCTACGAGCAGTACTTC. Amino acids: CASSEAASYSYEQYF.

The rearrangement links TRBV28 to TRBJ2-5; TRBD2 might be the D (6 bases). This CDR3 comprises 14 residues. Germline CDR1 and CDR2: MDHEN and SYDVKM. Trimming took off 8 bases at V and 4 bases at J, with 17 bases between the two ends. In nucleotides, the CDR3 is TGTGCCAGCTCTCTGACCGGGAGTAGAGAGACCCAGTACTTC. Protein sequence: CASSLTGSRETQYF.

The chain joins TRBV13 to TRBJ2-5, with TRBD1 matching 9 bases. The V and J ends lost 2 bases and 5 bases, in that order; junction bases with no gene match: 6. Germline CDR1 and CDR2: PRHDT and FYEKMQ (reference sequence). The CDR3 length is 15 residues. The CDR3 DNA follows: TGTGCCAGCAGCTTAAAGACAGGGGGTAGCGAGACCCAGTACTTC. Translation gives CASSLKTGGSETQYF.

The chain employs TRBV19 and TRBJ1-3; D might be TRBD1 (6 bases). CDR1 and CDR2 (germline): LNHDA, SQIVND (reference sequence). The CDR3 has 16 amino acids. Trimming shortened V by 7 bases and J by 3 bases, and 19 bases separated the two germline ends. The CDR3 coding sequence is TGTGCCAGTAACCCCACAGGGTACGATTTTGGAAACACCATATATTTT. Its protein product is CASNPTGYDFGNTIYF.

The J gene is TRBJ1-5, the V gene TRBV4-3, with D maybe TRBD1 (5 bases). Germline-derived CDR1 and CDR2 are LGHNA and YSLEER. V lost 0 bases, J lost 8 bases, and 11 bases lay in between. The CDR3 is made up of 14 amino acids. CDR3 DNA: TGCGCCAGCAGCCAAGATTCGGGGGAGGAGCCCCAGCATTTT. Protein sequence: CASSQDSGEEPQHF.

The chain links TRBV4-2 to TRBJ2-5; a possible D gene is TRBD1 (8 bases). Germline CDR1 is LGHNA and CDR2 is YNFKEQ. CDR3 length equals 16 residues. Trimming shortened V by 3 bases and J by 5 bases, and 19 bases separated the two germline ends. Here the CDR3 DNA reads TGTGCCAGCAGCCACCCGTCCGGACAGGGAGGGGAGACCCAGTACTTC. Protein: CASSHPSGQGGETQYF.

V is TRBV4-1 and J is TRBJ2-5, with 9 bases matching TRBD2. With V trimmed by 3 bases and J by 7 bases, 12 bases remained unmatched. Germline lookup yields CDR1 MGHRA and CDR2 YSYEKL. The CDR3 runs to 16 residues. As DNA, the CDR3 is TGCGCCAGCAGCCAGGGGGGACTAGCCGGCAGCGGGACCCAGTACTTC. Amino acid sequence: CASSQGGLAGSGTQYF.

This clone was picked up a small number of times. The J gene is TRBJ1-2, the V gene TRBV4-1, with a tentative D call TRBD1 (5 bases). V was trimmed by 4 bases and J by 8 bases, leaving 20 bases between them. The CDR3 length is 15 residues. Looked up from germline, CDR1 is MGHRA and CDR2 is YSYEKL. The CDR3 reads CASSRVAGEGWGYTF. In DNA, the CDR3 is TGCGCCAGCAGCCGAGTAGCGGGGGAGGGTTGGGGCTACACCTTC.

The chain combines TRBV28 with TRBJ2-3; 10 bases fit TRBD2. Germline V lookup: CDR1 MDHEN, CDR2 SYDVKM. V gave up 4 bases and J gave up 5 bases; unmatched junction bases: 6. CDR3 length: 15 residues. The CDR3 region has the DNA TGTGCCAGCAGTTCCCCAGCGGGGGGGGTAGATACGCAGTATTTT. Its translation: CASSSPAGGVDTQYF.

V is TRBV15 and J is TRBJ1-4; TRBD1 is a possible D gene (5 bases). With 5 bases removed from V and 4 bases from J, the gap between germline ends came to 14 bases. This CDR3 is built from 15 residues. Per the germline V gene, CDR1 is LNHNV and CDR2 is YYDKDF (reference sequence). The CDR3 nucleotides read TGTGCCACCAGCGGCTCGCGGGGCGTTAATGAAAAACTGTTTTTT. Amino acid sequence: CATSGSRGVNEKLFF.

The chain is built from TRBV11-2 and TRBJ1-2; 7 nucleotides agree with TRBD1. Trimming removed 1 base from V and 8 bases from J; junction bases left unmatched: 13. CDR3 length equals 16 residues. Germline assignment: CDR1 SGHAT and CDR2 FQNNGV. The CDR3: CASSLAPGQAGRGYTF. The CDR3 DNA reads TGTGCCAGCAGCTTAGCCCCCGGACAGGCCGGACGGGGCTACACCTTC.

V usage is TRBV2 and J usage is TRBJ2-7; a weak D match, TRBD2 (5 bases). V was shortened by 6 bases and J by 1 base, with 7 bases between the two germline ends. The germline gives CDR1 SNHLY, CDR2 FYNNEI. The CDR3 totals 12 residues. CDR3 amino acids: CASSGESYEQYF. CDR3 nucleotides: TGTGCCAGCAGCGGGGAGTCCTACGAGCAGTACTTC.